This T cell receptor (beta chain) emerged from a study of preoperative IRX-2 immunotherapy in early breast cancer. Germline CDR1 and CDR2: MNHEY and SMNVEV (reference sequence). The CDR3 has 13 amino acids. V lost 8 bases to trimming and J lost 2 bases; unmatched junction nucleotides: 5. Treatment denoted: preoperative locoregional IRX-2 cytokine immunotherapy. Patients received preoperative, locoregional IRX-2 cytokine immunotherapy in a phase Ib study. TCRdb keeps only in-frame clones here, not all; method: immunoSEQ multiplex PCR. Among about 62,000 clones listed, approximately 94% were seen once. This TCR came from a human donor with breast cancer. The V call is TRBV27, the J call TRBJ2-7; TRBD2 agrees at 8 bases. The specimen was taken from a patient treated with IRX-2 immunotherapy. CDR3 sequence reads: CASRGLGPYEQYF. CDR3 nucleotides: TGTGCCAGCCGGGGACTAGGCCCCTACGAGCAGTACTTC.